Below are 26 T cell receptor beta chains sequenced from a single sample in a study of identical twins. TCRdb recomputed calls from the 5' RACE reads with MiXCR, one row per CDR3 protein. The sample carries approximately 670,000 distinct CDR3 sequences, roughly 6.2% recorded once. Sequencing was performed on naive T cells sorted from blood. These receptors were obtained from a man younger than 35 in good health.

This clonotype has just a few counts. Here the CDR3 reads CASSLAGLGLNEQFF. CDR3 sequence (DNA): TGTGCCAGCAGCTTAGCCGGCTTGGGGCTGAATGAGCAGTTCTTC. This chain joins TRBV7-9 and TRBJ2-1; a possible D gene is TRBD1 (5 bases). Germline CDR1 is SEHNR and CDR2 is FQNEAQ (reference sequence). The CDR3 consists of 15 residues. V was pared by 0 bases and J by 7 bases, with 13 bases between.

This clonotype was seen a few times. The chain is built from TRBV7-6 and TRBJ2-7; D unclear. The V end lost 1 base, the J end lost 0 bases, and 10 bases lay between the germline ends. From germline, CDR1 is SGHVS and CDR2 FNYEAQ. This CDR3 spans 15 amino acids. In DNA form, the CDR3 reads TGTGCCAGCAGCTTAGGAGCGTCTAACTCCTACGAGCAGTACTTC. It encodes CASSLGASNSYEQYF.

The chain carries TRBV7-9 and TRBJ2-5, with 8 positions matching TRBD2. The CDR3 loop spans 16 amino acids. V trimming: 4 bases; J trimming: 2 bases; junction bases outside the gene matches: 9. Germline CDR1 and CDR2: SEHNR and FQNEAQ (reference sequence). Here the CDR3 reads CASSSAGGSDQETQYF. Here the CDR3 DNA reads TGTGCCAGCAGCTCTGCGGGAGGATCAGATCAAGAGACCCAGTACTTC.

The CDR3 sequence: CASRQPQETQYF. CDR3 coding DNA: TGTGCCAGCAGACAACCACAAGAGACCCAGTACTTC. The J gene is TRBJ2-5, the V gene TRBV2; unclear D gene. Deletions cut 6 bases from V and 2 bases from J, with 7 bases between. This CDR3 is built from 12 residues. Germline-derived CDR1 and CDR2 are SNHLY and FYNNEI. Using reference TRBV2 and TRBJ2-5 for the parts outside the CDR3, the full variable domain is EPEVTQTPSHQVTQMGQEVILRCVPISNHLYFYWYRQILGQKVEFLVSFYNNEISEKSEIFDDQFSVERPDGSNFTLKIRSTKLEDSAMYFCASRQPQETQYFGPGTRLLVL.

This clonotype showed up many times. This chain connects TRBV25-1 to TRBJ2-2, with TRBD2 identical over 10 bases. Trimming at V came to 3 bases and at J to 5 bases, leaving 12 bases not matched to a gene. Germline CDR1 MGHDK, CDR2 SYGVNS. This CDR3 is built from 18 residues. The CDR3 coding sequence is TGTGCCAGCAGTGAGTCAGCGGGAGGGCCTTCTCGTACCGGGGAGCTGTTTTTT. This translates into CASSESAGGPSRTGELFF. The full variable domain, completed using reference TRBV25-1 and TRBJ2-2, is EADIYQTPRYLVIGTGKKITLECSQTMGHDKMYWYQQDPGMELHLIHYSYGVNSTEKGDLSSESTVSRIRTEHFPLTLESARPSHTSQYLCASSESAGGPSRTGELFFGEGSRLTVL.

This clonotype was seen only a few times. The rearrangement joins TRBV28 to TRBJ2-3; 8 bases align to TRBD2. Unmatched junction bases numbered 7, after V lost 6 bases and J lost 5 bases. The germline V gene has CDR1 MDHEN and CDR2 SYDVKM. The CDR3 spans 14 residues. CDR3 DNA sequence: TGTGCCAGCAGAGAGGCGGGGGGTATAGATACGCAGTATTTT. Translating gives CASREAGGIDTQYF.

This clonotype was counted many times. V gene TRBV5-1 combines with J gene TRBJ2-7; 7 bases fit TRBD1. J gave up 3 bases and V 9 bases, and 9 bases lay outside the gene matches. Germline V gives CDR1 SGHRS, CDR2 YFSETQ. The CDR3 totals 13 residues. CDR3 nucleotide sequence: TGCGCCACCCCAATGGGGACAGACTACGAGCAGTACGTC. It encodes CATPMGTDYEQYV.

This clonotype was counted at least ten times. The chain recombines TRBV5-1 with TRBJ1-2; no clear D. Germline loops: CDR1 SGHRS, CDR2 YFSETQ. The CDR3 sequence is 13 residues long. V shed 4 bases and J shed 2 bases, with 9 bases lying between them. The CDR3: CASSLTENYGYTF. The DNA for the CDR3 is TGCGCCAGCAGCCTAACCGAAAACTATGGCTACACCTTC.

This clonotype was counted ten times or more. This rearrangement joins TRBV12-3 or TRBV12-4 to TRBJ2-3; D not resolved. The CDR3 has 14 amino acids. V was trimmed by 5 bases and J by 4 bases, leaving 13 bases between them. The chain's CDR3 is CASSPFGPADTQYF. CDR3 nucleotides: TGTGCCAGCAGTCCCTTTGGTCCGGCAGATACGCAGTATTTT.

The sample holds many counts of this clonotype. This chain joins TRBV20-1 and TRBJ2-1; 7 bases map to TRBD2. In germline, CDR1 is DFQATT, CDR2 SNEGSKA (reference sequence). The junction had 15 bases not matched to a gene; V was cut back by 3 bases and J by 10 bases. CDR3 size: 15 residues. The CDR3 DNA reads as TGCAGTGCTAGGGCAATGGGTGGGAGGGCCCGAGAGCAGTTCTTC. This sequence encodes CSARAMGGRAREQFF.

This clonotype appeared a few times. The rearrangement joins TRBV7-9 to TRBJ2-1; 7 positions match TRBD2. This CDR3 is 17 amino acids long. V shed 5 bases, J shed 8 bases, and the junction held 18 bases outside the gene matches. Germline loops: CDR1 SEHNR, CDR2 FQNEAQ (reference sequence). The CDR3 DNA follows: TGTGCCAGCAGCCCCCGCCCCGCGGGGGAGCTTAGGTATGAGCAGTTCTTC. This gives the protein CASSPRPAGELRYEQFF.

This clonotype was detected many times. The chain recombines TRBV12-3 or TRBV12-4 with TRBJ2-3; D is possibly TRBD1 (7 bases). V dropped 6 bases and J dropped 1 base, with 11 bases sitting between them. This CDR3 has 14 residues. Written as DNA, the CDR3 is TGTGCCAGCAGGCGGAGGGGGCGCACAGATACGCAGTATTTT. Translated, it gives CASRRRGRTDTQYF.

CDR3 nucleotide sequence: TGCAGCGTTGAGGAGGGAGGGCGAGAGACCCAGTACTTC. Amino acids: CSVEEGGRETQYF. The V and J genes are TRBV29-1 and TRBJ2-5; 7 nucleotides match TRBD2. Losses at the gene ends were 3 bases for V and 4 bases for J; bases not matched to a gene: 5. CDR1 and CDR2 from the germline V gene are SQVTM and ANQGSEA. The CDR3 is made up of 13 amino acids.

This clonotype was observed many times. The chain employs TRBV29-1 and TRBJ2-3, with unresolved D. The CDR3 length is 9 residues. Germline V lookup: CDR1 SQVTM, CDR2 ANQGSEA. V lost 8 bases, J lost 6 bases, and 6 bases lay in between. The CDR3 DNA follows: TGCAGCTTGGGGGATACGCAGTATTTT. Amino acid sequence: CSLGDTQYF.

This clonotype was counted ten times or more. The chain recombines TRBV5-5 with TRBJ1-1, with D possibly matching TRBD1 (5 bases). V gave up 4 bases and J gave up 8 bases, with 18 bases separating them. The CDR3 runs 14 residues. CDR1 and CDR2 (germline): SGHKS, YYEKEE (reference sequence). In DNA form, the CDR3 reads TGTGCCAGCAGCATGGGGGGTCAGGGTCTAGAAGCTTTCTTT. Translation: CASSMGGQGLEAFF.

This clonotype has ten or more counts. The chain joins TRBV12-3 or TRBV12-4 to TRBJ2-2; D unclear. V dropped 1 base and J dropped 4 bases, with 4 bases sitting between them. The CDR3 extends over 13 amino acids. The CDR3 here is CASSLVVTGELFF. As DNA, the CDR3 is TGTGCCAGCAGTTTAGTAGTCACCGGGGAGCTGTTTTTT.

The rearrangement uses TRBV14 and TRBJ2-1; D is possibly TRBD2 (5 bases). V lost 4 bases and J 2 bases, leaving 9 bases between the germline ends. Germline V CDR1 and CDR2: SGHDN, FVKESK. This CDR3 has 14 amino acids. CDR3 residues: CASSLRAAYNEQFF. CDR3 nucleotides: TGTGCCAGCAGCCTGAGGGCCGCCTACAATGAGCAGTTCTTC.

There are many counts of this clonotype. The CDR3 coding sequence is TGTGCCAGCACGGCGGGAGTTTACCCCAATGAGCAGTTCTTC. Its translation is CASTAGVYPNEQFF. The chain recombines TRBV7-9 with TRBJ2-1, with 7 nucleotides matching TRBD2. CDR3 length equals 14 residues. Per germline, CDR1 SEHNR and CDR2 FQNEAQ (reference sequence). J lost 6 bases, V lost 7 bases, and 9 bases had no gene match.

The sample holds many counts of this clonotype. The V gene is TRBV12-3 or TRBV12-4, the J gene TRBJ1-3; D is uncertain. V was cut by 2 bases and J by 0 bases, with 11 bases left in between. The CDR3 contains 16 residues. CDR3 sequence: CASSLTETSSGNTIYF. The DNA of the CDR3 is TGTGCCAGCAGTTTAACAGAAACGAGCTCTGGAAACACCATATATTTT.

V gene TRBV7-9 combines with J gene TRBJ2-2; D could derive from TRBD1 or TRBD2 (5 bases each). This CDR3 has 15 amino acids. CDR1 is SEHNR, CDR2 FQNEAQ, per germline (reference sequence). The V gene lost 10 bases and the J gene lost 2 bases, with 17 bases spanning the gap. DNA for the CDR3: TGTGCCACCCCGGGGCAGTCGAAAAACACCGGGGAGCTGTTTTTT. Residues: CATPGQSKNTGELFF.

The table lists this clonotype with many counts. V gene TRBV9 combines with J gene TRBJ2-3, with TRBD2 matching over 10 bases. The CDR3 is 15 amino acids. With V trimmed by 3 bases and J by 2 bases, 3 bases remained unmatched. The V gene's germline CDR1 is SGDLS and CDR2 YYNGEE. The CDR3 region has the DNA TGTGCCAGCAGCGACGGGACTAGCGACACAGATACGCAGTATTTT. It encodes CASSDGTSDTDTQYF.

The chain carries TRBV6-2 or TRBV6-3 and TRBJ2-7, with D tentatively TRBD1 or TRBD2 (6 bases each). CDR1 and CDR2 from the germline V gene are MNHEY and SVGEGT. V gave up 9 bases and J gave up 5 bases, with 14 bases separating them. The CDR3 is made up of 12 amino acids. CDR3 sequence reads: CASRGEINEQYF. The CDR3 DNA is TGTGCCAGTAGGGGGGAAATTAACGAGCAGTACTTC.

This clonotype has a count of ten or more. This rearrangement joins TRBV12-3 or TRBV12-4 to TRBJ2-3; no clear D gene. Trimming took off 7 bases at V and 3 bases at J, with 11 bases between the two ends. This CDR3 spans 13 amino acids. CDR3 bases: TGTGCCAGCACTCCCTCCTCTACAGATACGCAGTATTTT. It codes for CASTPSSTDTQYF.

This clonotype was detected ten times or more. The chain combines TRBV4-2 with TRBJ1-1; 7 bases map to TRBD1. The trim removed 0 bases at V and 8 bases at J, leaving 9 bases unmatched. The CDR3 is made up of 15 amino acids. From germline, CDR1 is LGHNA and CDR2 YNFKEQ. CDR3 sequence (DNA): TGTGCCAGCAGCCAAGAAGGGCAGGGGGAGACCGAAGCTTTCTTT. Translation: CASSQEGQGETEAFF.

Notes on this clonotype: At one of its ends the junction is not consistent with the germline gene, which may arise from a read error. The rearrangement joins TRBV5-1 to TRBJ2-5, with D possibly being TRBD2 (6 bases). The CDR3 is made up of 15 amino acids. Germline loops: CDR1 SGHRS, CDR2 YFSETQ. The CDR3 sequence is CASGSIAERQEAQYF. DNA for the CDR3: TGCGCCAGTGGATCAATAGCGGAGCGACAAGAGGCCCAGTACTTC.

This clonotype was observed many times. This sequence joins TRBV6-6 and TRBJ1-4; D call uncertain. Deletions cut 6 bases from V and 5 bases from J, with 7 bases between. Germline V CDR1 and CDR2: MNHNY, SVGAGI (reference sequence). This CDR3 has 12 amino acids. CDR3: CASSRPNEKLFF. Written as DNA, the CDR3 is TGTGCCAGCAGCCGGCCGAATGAAAAACTGTTTTTT.